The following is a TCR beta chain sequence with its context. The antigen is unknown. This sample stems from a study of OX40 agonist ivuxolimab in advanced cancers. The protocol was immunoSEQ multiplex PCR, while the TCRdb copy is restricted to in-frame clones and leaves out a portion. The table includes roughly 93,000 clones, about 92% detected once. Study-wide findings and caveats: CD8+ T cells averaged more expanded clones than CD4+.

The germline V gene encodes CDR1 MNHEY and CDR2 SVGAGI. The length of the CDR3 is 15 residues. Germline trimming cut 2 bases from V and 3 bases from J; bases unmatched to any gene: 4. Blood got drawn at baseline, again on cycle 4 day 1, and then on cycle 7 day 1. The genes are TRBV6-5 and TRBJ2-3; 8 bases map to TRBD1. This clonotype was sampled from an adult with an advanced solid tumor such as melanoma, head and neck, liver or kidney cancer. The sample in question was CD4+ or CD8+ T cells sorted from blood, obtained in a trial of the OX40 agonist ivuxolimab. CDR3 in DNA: TGTGCCAGCAGTTACGAAGGACAGGGTACAGATACGCAGTATTTT. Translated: CASSYEGQGTDTQYF.